The present entry profiles one TCR beta chain with its context. The antigen is undetermined. The germline gene is not matched at one end of the junction; a read error may be the cause. The data were obtained in a study of cytomegalovirus exposure and HLA in healthy donors. CDR1 is MNHEY, CDR2 SVGAGI, per germline. This CDR3 is 11 amino acids long. The study, taken as a whole, reports: Testing in vitro showed a few CMV-associated chains specific for CMV antigens.

60 Vbeta and 13 Jbeta primers were used in PCR. Method: immunoSEQ multiplex PCR; TCRdb's copy keeps in-frame clones and lacks some. The table records about 160,000 clones, approximately 80% of them present only once. The sequenced sample was PBMCs. The sequence derives from a woman in her thirties in good health and CMV-seropositive. The chain uses TRBV6-5 and TRBJ2-3; a possible D gene is TRBD2 (6 bases). The CDR3 is CATSRGDTQYF. In nucleotides, the CDR3 is TGTGCCACCAGTCGGGGGGATACGCAGTATTTT.